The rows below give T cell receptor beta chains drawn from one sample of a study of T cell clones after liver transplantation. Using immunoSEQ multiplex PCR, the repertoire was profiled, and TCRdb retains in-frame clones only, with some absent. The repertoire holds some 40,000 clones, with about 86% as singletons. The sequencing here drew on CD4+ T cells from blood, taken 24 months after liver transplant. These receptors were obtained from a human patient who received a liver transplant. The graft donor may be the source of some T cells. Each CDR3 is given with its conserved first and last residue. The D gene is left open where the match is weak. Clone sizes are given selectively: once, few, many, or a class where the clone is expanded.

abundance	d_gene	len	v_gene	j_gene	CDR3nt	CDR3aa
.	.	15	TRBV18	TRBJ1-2	TGTGCCAGCTCACCAACGGACAGTGGCCTCTATGGCTACACCTTC	CASSPTDSGLYGYTF
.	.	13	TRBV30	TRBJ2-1	TGTGCCCGGGAAGAGGAAGGTCCCAATGAGCAGTTCTTC	CAREEEGPNEQFF
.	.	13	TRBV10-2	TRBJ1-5	TGCGCCAGCAGTGAGTCGATAGAGGGGAACCAGCATTTT	CASSESIEGNQHF
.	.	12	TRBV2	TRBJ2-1	TGTGCCAGCAGAGAAGGGATGGGGGATTTGTTCTTC	CASREGMGDLFF
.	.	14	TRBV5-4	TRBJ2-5	TGTGCCAGCAGCTTGCCGACTAGACTAGAGACCCAGTACTTC	CASSLPTRLETQYF
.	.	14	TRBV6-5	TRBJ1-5	TGTGCCAGCAGTTACTCTGGGGGAGATCAGCCCCAGCATTTT	CASSYSGGDQPQHF
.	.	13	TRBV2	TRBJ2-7	TGTGCCGGTGGGGCGGGGACCTCACGCGAGCAGTACTTC	CAGGAGTSREQYF
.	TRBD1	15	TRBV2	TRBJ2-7	TGTGCCAGCAGCGCCGGGCCAGGGGGCTCCTACGAGCAGTACTTC	CASSAGPGGSYEQYF
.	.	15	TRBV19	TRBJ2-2	TGTGCCAGTAAAATTGGGCAAGCGAACACCGGGGAGCTGTTTTTT	CASKIGQANTGELFF
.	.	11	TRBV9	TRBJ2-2	TGTGCCAGCAGCGGCACCGGGGAGCTGTTTTTT	CASSGTGELFF
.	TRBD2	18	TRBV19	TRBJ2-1	TGTGCCAGTAGTTCGTGGACTAGCGGGGGCGGTGGCTACAATGAGCAGTTCTTC	CASSSWTSGGGGYNEQFF
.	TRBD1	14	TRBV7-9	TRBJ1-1	TGTGCCAGCAGCCCGGGACAGGGCGTCACTGAAGCTTTCTTT	CASSPGQGVTEAFF
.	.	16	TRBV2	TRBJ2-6	TGTGCCAGCAGTGATCAGTTATCAGGTGGGGCCAACGTCCTGACTTTC	CASSDQLSGGANVLTF
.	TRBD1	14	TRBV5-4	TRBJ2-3	TGTGCCAGCAGCCGACCCAGGGGACAGGGTACGCAGTATTTT	CASSRPRGQGTQYF
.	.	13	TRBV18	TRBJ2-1	TGTGCCAGCTCACCTGACAGTTACAATGAGCAGTTCTTC	CASSPDSYNEQFF
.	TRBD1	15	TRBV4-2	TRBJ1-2	TGTGCCAGCAGCCCGGGGACAGAAATTAACTATGGCTACACCTTC	CASSPGTEINYGYTF
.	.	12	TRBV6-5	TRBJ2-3	TGTGCCAGCAGTTCGATATCAGATACGCAGTATTTT	CASSSISDTQYF
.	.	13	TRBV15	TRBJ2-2	TGTGCCACCAGCAGAGGGGGCACCGGGGAGCTGTTTTTT	CATSRGGTGELFF
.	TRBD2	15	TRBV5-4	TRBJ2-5	TGTGCCAGCAGCTTGGGACTAGCGGGGCAAGAGACCCAGTACTTC	CASSLGLAGQETQYF
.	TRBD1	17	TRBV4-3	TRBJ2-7	TGCGCCAGCAGCCCAAAACCTCCCGGACAGGGTATCTACGAGCAGTACTTC	CASSPKPPGQGIYEQYF
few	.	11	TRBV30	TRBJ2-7	TGTGCCTGGAGTCGGTCCTACGAGCAGTACTTC	CAWSRSYEQYF
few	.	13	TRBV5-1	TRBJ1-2	TGCGCCAGCAGCTTGGTGGGGGAGGGTGGCTACACCTTC	CASSLVGEGGYTF
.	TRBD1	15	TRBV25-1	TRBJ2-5	TGTGCCAGCAGTGCCAGGGACAGGGTACTAGAGACCCAGTACTTC	CASSARDRVLETQYF
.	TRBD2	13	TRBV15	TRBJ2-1	TGTGCCACCAGCTCTCACGGACTAGCTGAGCAGTTCTTC	CATSSHGLAEQFF
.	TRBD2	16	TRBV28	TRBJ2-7	TGTGCCAGCAGCCGCTCGACTAGCGGGAGAGTGCGGGAGCAGTACTTC	CASSRSTSGRVREQYF
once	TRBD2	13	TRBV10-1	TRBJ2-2	TGCGCCAGCACGGGAGGGAACACCGGGGAGCTGTTTTTT	CASTGGNTGELFF
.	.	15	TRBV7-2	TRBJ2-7	TGTGCCAGCAGCATAGGGTTCGACCTTACCTACGAGCAGTACTTC	CASSIGFDLTYEQYF